This TCR beta chain was observed in a study of blood T cell repertoires in COVID-19. Study context: COVID-19 samples from acute and convalescent phases originated in the United States, Italy and Spain. PBMCs, B-cell-depleted T cells, or T cells provided the cDNA or gDNA that made up the material.

The authors' processing: Nucleated cell number was recorded as an estimate derived from reference gene primer amplification. The method was immunoSEQ multiplex PCR; TCRdb's version includes in-frame clones alone and lacks a portion of them. V and J calls and clone size come straight from that table; D and trimming were deduced from the DNA. The sample consists of 90,000 to 100,000 clones, roughly 80% of them appearing once. Germline loops: CDR1 SGHVS, CDR2 FNYEAQ. This CDR3 has 16 amino acids. The V gene lost 1 base and the J gene lost 4 bases, with 17 bases spanning the gap. The source is a man between 60 and 70 years old with acute or convalescent COVID-19. Sequencing input: peripheral blood. V and J are TRBV7-6 and TRBJ2-7, with a possible D match to TRBD2 (7 bases). The CDR3 DNA reads as TGTGCCAGCAGCTTAGGAGGAGGGGGGGGCGCGTACGAGCAGTACTTC. Encoded protein: CASSLGGGGGAYEQYF.